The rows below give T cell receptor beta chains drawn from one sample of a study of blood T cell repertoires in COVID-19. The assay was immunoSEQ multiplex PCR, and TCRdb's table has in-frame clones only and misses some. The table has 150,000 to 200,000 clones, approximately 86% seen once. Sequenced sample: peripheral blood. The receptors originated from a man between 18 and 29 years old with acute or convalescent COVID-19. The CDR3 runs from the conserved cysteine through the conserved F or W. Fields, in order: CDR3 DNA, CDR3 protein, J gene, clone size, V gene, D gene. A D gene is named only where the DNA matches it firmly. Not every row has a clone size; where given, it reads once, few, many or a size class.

TGTGCCAGTAAGATACCTTTAGGGGACTATGGCTACACCTTC,CASKIPLGDYGYTF,TRBJ1-2,-,TRBV19,-
TGTGCCAGCAGCCAAGAAATAGGGGTTAACTATGGCTACACCTTC,CASSQEIGVNYGYTF,TRBJ1-2,few,TRBV3-1/TRBV3-2,-
TGTGCCAGCAGAACACAGGGGAGGAACAATGAGCAGTTCTTC,CASRTQGRNNEQFF,TRBJ2-1,-,TRBV11-2,-
TGTGCCAGCAGCTTAGACCTTACGGTCTACGAGCAGTACTTC,CASSLDLTVYEQYF,TRBJ2-7,-,TRBV7-8,-
TGCGCCAGCACCTGGGGGCAGAACACCGGGGAGCTGTTTTTT,CASTWGQNTGELFF,TRBJ2-2,-,TRBV5-1,-
TGTGCCAGCAGCCAAGACCTCTCTGGAAACACCATATATTTT,CASSQDLSGNTIYF,TRBJ1-3,-,TRBV3-1/TRBV3-2,-
TGCGCCAGCAGCCGAGTAGCGGGGGAACGCTACAATGAGCAGTTCTTC,CASSRVAGERYNEQFF,TRBJ2-1,-,TRBV4-1,TRBD2
TGTGCCAGCAGTTTGTCAACAGGGGGCTTCGGCTACACTGAAGCTTTCTTT,CASSLSTGGFGYTEAFF,TRBJ1-1,once,TRBV27,TRBD1
TGTGCCAGTAGTATGAGGGAGGAGAGTGAAAAACTGTTTTTT,CASSMREESEKLFF,TRBJ1-4,-,TRBV19,-
TGTGCCAGCAGAACCGACAGGGCACAGACTGAAGCTTTCTTT,CASRTDRAQTEAFF,TRBJ1-1,few,TRBV6-5,TRBD1